This TCR beta chain came from a study of monozygotic twins with inflammatory bowel disease. The CDR3 covers 11 residues. The germline CDR1 and CDR2 sequences are DFQATT and SNEGSKA (reference sequence). TCRdb re-called the 5' RACE reads and gives one entry per CDR3 protein, without DNA. The listing contains about 380,000 distinct CDR3 sequences. Investigators extracted total RNA from whole blood and did not sort T cells. V and J are TRBV20-1 and TRBJ1-2. This receptor was taken from a human donor with ulcerative colitis or Crohn's disease, or a healthy co-twin of an affected twin (not recorded which). The material sequenced was blood. The CDR3 reads CSATQNYGYTF.